This entry describes one T cell receptor (beta chain). Per the original data handling: Reference gene primer amplification in the assay estimated nucleated cell counts. Only in-frame clones appear in the TCRdb table, and some are missing; sequencing was by immunoSEQ multiplex PCR. V, J and clone size reflect that table, while D and trimming were determined from the DNA. The sample lists 250,000 to 350,000 clones; about 90% were seen once. Living in about 25 US areas, the participants were between 18 and 89 years of age. Cohorts were determined from participant-reported clinical history. This CDR3 region has 14 residues. CDR1 is SGHVS and CDR2 is FNYEAQ in the germline V gene. The V gene end was trimmed by 5 bases and the J gene end by 3 bases; junction bases not matched to a gene: 6. The entry originates in a study of blood T cell repertoires in COVID-19. Study details: The study drew acute and convalescent COVID-19 samples from the United States, Italy and Spain.

This sequence was found in a woman aged 25 to 39 who had recovered from COVID-19. Sequencing was performed on PBMCs or T cells enriched from blood (not recorded which). The chain uses TRBV7-6 and TRBJ2-7, with 8 bases that match TRBD1. Here the CDR3 DNA reads TGTGCCAGCAGCGAAAGGACAGGGAGCTACGAGCAGTACTTC. Translating it yields CASSERTGSYEQYF.